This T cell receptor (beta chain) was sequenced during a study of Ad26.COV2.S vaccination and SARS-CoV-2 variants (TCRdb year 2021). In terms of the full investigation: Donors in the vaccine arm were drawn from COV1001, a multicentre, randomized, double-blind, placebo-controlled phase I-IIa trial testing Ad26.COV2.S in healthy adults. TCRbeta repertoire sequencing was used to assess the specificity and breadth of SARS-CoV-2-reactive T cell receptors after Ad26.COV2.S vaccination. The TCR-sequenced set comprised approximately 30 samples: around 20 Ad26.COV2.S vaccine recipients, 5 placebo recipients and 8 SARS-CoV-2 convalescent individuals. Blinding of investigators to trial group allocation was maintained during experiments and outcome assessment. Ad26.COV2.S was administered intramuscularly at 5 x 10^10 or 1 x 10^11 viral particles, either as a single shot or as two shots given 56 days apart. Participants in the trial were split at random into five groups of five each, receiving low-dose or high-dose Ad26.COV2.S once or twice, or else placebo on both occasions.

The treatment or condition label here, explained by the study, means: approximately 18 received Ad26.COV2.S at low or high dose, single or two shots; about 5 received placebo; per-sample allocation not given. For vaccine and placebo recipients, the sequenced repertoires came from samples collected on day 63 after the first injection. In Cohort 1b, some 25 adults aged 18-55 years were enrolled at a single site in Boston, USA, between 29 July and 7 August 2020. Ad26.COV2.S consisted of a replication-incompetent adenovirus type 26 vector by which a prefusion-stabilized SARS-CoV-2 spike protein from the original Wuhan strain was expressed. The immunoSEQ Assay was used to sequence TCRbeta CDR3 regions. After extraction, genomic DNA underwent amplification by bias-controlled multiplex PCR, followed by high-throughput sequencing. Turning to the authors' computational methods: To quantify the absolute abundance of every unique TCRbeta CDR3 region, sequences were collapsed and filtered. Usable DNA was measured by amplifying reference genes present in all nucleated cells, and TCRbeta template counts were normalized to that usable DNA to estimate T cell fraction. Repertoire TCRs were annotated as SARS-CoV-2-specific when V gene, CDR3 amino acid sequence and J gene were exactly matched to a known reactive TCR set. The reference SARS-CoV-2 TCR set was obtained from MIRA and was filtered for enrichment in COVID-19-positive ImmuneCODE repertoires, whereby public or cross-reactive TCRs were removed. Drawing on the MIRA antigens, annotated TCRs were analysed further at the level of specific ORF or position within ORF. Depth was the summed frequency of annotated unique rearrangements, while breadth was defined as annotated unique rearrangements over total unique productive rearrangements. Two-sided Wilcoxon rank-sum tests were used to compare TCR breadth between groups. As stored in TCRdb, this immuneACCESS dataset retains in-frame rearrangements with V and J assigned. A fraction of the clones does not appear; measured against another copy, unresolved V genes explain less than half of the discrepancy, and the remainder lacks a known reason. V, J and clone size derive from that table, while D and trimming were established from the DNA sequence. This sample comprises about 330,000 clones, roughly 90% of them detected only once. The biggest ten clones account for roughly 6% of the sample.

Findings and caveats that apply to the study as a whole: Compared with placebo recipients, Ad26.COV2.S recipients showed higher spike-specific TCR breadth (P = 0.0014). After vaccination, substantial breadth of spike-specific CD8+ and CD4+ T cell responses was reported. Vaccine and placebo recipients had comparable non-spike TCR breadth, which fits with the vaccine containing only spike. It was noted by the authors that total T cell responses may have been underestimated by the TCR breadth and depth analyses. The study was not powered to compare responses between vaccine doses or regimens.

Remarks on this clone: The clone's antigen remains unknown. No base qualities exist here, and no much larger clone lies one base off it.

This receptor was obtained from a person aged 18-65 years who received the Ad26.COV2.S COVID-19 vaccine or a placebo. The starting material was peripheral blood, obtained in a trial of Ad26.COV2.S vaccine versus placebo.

The sequence in DNA is TGTGCCAGCAGTTTCACTCACTTTAGGACAGCCTACGAGCAGTACTTC. Translated, it gives CASSFTHFRTAYEQYF. The chain joins TRBV28 to TRBJ2-7; a tentative D call is TRBD1 (6 bases match). CDR1 and CDR2, looked up from the germline V gene, are MDHEN and SYDVKM. The V end loses 3 bases and the J end loses 2 bases, and a stretch of 17 bases separates them. The CDR3 sequence holds 16 residues, the cysteine and phenylalanine included. Of the read, only the CDR3 DNA is kept; its 48 bases are in frame from base 1.